This TCR beta chain was identified in a study of Graves' ophthalmopathy and Graves' hyperthyroidism. Amplification of the TCR beta CDR3 regions used RNA transcripts (as template). RT-PCR with HTBI primers came first, then second-round multiplex PCR. TCRdb ran MiXCR on the multiplex PCR reads and lists one entry per CDR3 protein. The table records 350,000 to 400,000 distinct CDR3 sequences, about 17% of them present only once. This CDR3 has 13 residues. Comments on this clonotype: Its cognate antigen is unknown. A read error may produce the germline difference seen at one junction end.

Broader study findings: Ophthalmopathy versus stable hyperthyroidism: 13-signature model gave less than 90% sensitivity, around 81% specificity.

What supplied the PBMCs was roughly 10 ml of fresh peripheral blood. The V gene is TRBV12-3 or TRBV12-4, the J gene TRBJ1-5; 10 bases are a match to TRBD1. Sequencing was carried out using peripheral blood. This sequence was found in a woman aged 18-35 years with Graves' ophthalmopathy. The CDR3 sequence is CASRTGGDQPRHF. CDR3 coding DNA: TGTGCCAGCAGGACAGGGGGCGATCAGCCCCGGCATTTT.